This passage covers 20 T cell receptor beta chains from one sample sequenced in a study of T-cell reconstitution after alpha-beta-depleted transplantation in children. The TCRbeta library incorporated unique molecular identifiers. TCRdb called the PCR reads again in MiXCR, with one record for every CDR3 protein. This table holds 200,000 to 250,000 distinct CDR3 sequences, roughly 25% found once. This sample comprised PBMCs, obtained before TCRalphabeta/CD19-depleted stem cell transplant. The receptors shown here come from a girl aged 2 to 10 with Fanconi anemia, due to receive a stem cell transplant.

This clonotype was recorded a few times. This chain links TRBV20-1 with TRBJ2-1; 7 bases agree with TRBD2. The CDR3 extends over 15 amino acids. Unmatched junction bases numbered 11, after V lost 4 bases and J lost 5 bases. Germline CDR1 reads DFQATT; CDR2 reads SNEGSKA (reference sequence). CDR3 bases: TGCAGTGCTATCGGTCTCGCGGGAGCCAACAATGAGCAGTTCTTC. This gives the protein CSAIGLAGANNEQFF.

This clonotype has only a few counts. The V gene is TRBV7-2, the J gene TRBJ2-3, with 7 bases that match TRBD1. The CDR3 extends over 16 amino acids. CDR1 SGHTA and CDR2 FQGNSA come from the germline V gene. The V segment lost 5 bases and the J segment 2 bases; nucleotides outside the gene matches: 10. CDR3 sequence reads: CASSPRLGQPTDTQYF. CDR3 coding DNA: TGTGCCAGCAGCCCTAGACTGGGACAGCCCACAGATACGCAGTATTTT.

This clonotype was found many times. DNA of the CDR3: TGCAGTGCTAGAGATCTCGGTGGTAGCGGGGGGTACAATGAGCAGTTCTTC. This encodes CSARDLGGSGGYNEQFF. V is TRBV20-1 and J is TRBJ2-1; 10 positions agree with TRBD2. CDR1 and CDR2 from the germline V gene are DFQATT and SNEGSKA (reference sequence). CDR3 length: 17 amino acids. V dropped 0 bases and J dropped 4; count of bases not matched to a gene: 9.

Many counts were recorded for this clonotype. The chain recombines TRBV12-3 or TRBV12-4 with TRBJ2-2; 8 bases match TRBD2. CDR3 length: 15 amino acids. The ends lost 6 bases at V and 11 bases at J; junction bases unmatched: 14. The DNA for the CDR3 is TGTGCCAGCAGACTCGGGAGGGCATGGACCTCAGAGCTGTTTTTT. This gives the protein CASRLGRAWTSELFF.

This clonotype was counted a few times. The chain links TRBV29-1 to TRBJ2-3, with 9 nucleotides matching TRBD2. The length of the CDR3 is 14 residues. With 4 bases clipped from V and 4 bases from J, the junction kept 6 bases outside the gene matches. Per the germline V gene, CDR1 is SQVTM and CDR2 is ANQGSEA. The CDR3 nucleotides are TGCAGCGTTGGAGTAGCGGGAGTCCCAGATACGCAGTATTTT. Amino acids: CSVGVAGVPDTQYF.

The table lists this clonotype with a count of one. This sequence joins TRBV30 and TRBJ1-1; D not resolved. The CDR3 has 14 residues. CDR1 and CDR2 from the germline V gene are GTSNPN and SVGIG (reference sequence). V lost 0 bases, J lost 0 bases, and 8 bases lay in between. CDR3 loop: CAWSVKGMNTEAFF. The CDR3 region has the DNA TGTGCCTGGAGTGTAAAGGGTATGAACACTGAAGCTTTCTTT. Based on the CDR3 plus reference TRBV30 and TRBJ1-1, the full variable domain is SQTIHQWPATLVQPVGSPLSLECTVEGTSNPNLYWYRQAAGRGLQLLFYSVGIGQISSEVPQNLSASRPQDRQFILSSKKLLLSDSGFYLCAWSVKGMNTEAFFGQGTRLTVV.

This clonotype was seen ten or more times. The chain carries TRBV7-9 and TRBJ2-5; perhaps TRBD1 as D (5 bases). The germline gives CDR1 SEHNR, CDR2 FQNEAQ (reference sequence). The CDR3 is made up of 12 amino acids. Trimming cost V 5 bases and J 5 bases, with 9 bases left between them. The CDR3 DNA sequence: TGTGCCAGCAGCCTCAACAGGGAGACCCAGTACTTC. Encoded protein: CASSLNRETQYF.

The table lists this clonotype with a few counts. The rearrangement links TRBV7-2 to TRBJ2-3; TRBD2 matches at 14 bases. The CDR3 has 20 amino acids. Germline values: CDR1 SGHTA, CDR2 FQGNSA. V lost 4 bases and J lost 3; bases outside the gene matches: 15. As DNA, the CDR3 is TGTGCCAGCAGCTCCACACGTACGACTAGCGGGAGGGCCGCGACAGATACGCAGTATTTT. Protein product: CASSSTRTTSGRAATDTQYF. Looking up the rest from reference TRBV7-2 and TRBJ2-3 gives the full variable domain: GAGVSQSPSNKVTEKGKDVELRCDPISGHTALYWYRQSLGQGLEFLIYFQGNSAPDKSGLPSDRFSAERTGGSVSTLTIQRTQQEDSAVYLCASSSTRTTSGRAATDTQYFGPGTRLTVL.

This clonotype was detected ten times or more. The V gene is TRBV5-5, the J gene TRBJ1-2; 11 bases match TRBD1. CDR1 is SGHKS and CDR2 is YYEKEE in the germline V gene (reference sequence). V lost 3 bases to trimming and J lost 7 bases; unmatched junction nucleotides: 5. The CDR3 loop spans 14 amino acids. CDR3 bases: TGTGCCAGCAGCTCCGGACAGGGGGCGCTTGGCTACACCTTC. Translating gives CASSSGQGALGYTF.

The chain uses TRBV20-1 and TRBJ2-1; 7 bases are shared with TRBD2. Germline V lookup: CDR1 DFQATT, CDR2 SNEGSKA (reference sequence). The CDR3 sequence is 14 residues long. V dropped 3 bases and J dropped 3; count of bases not matched to a gene: 5. CDR3 in DNA: TGCAGTGCTAGGGGAGGGGCTCACTACAATGAGCAGTTCTTC. This codes for CSARGGAHYNEQFF.

This clonotype was observed many times. The rearrangement joins TRBV29-1 to TRBJ2-1; 10 bases agree with TRBD2. The ends lost 5 bases at V and 6 bases at J; junction bases unmatched: 4. The germline V gene has CDR1 SQVTM and CDR2 ANQGSEA. CDR3 length: 13 amino acids. The CDR3 nucleotides read TGCAGCGTTTCACTAGCGGGGACCAATGAGCAGTTCTTC. Translating it yields CSVSLAGTNEQFF.

This clonotype was counted a single time. The chain is built from TRBV30 and TRBJ2-1; 7 positions agree with TRBD1. The germline V gene encodes CDR1 GTSNPN and CDR2 SVGIG (reference sequence). This CDR3 comprises 14 residues. The J segment lost 4 bases and the V segment lost 0 bases, leaving 3 bases of the junction unmatched. CDR3 in DNA: TGTGCCTGGAGTGTGGGACAGCTTTACAATGAGCAGTTCTTC. Its protein product is CAWSVGQLYNEQFF. Looking up the rest from reference TRBV30 and TRBJ2-1 gives the full variable domain: SQTIHQWPATLVQPVGSPLSLECTVEGTSNPNLYWYRQAAGRGLQLLFYSVGIGQISSEVPQNLSASRPQDRQFILSSKKLLLSDSGFYLCAWSVGQLYNEQFFGPGTRLTVL.

The table lists this clonotype with many counts. This chain uses TRBV29-1 with TRBJ2-7, with 13 bases that match TRBD2. The J segment lost 7 bases and the V segment lost 2 bases, leaving 14 bases of the junction unmatched. CDR1 is SQVTM and CDR2 is ANQGSEA in the germline V gene. This CDR3 region has 17 residues. CDR3 in DNA: TGCAGCGTTGAATGGACTAGCGGGAGCCCCGAGACGGGGGAGCAGTACTTC. Amino acids: CSVEWTSGSPETGEQYF.

This chain uses TRBV11-3 with TRBJ2-3, with D unresolved. In germline, CDR1 is SGHNT, CDR2 YENEEA. With 1 base removed from V and 4 bases from J, the gap between germline ends came to 6 bases. The CDR3 spans 13 residues. In DNA, the CDR3 is TGTGCCAGCAGCTTAGGCGAAGCAGATACGCAGTATTTT. This translates into CASSLGEADTQYF.

The J gene is TRBJ2-3, the V gene TRBV6-5; D is perhaps TRBD1 or TRBD2 (7 bases each). The CDR3 has 17 residues. Trimming took off 4 bases at V and 3 bases at J, with 20 bases between the two ends. Germline V gene data show CDR1 as MNHEY and CDR2 as SVGAGI. This chain's CDR3 is CASSSGGGMRWTDTQYF. The CDR3 bases are TGTGCCAGCAGTTCAGGGGGGGGTATGAGGTGGACAGATACGCAGTATTTT.

This clonotype turned up a few times. The chain uses TRBV2 and TRBJ2-1; D is unclear. The germline gives CDR1 SNHLY, CDR2 FYNNEI. Deletions cut 1 base from V and 1 base from J, with 8 bases between. This CDR3 spans 15 amino acids. DNA for the CDR3: TGTGCCAGCAGTGAAGTCCTAAGATCCTACAATGAGCAGTTCTTC. Translation gives CASSEVLRSYNEQFF. The whole variable domain, remainder taken from reference TRBV2 and TRBJ2-1, is EPEVTQTPSHQVTQMGQEVILRCVPISNHLYFYWYRQILGQKVEFLVSFYNNEISEKSEIFDDQFSVERPDGSNFTLKIRSTKLEDSAMYFCASSEVLRSYNEQFFGPGTRLTVL.

A few counts support this clonotype. The V call is TRBV5-1, the J call TRBJ2-3, with D unclear. The CDR3 runs to 15 residues. Germline CDR1 SGHRS, CDR2 YFSETQ. V lost 3 bases and J lost 2, with 13 bases in between. CDR3 DNA: TGCGCCAGCAGCTCCGACCCGGGCCTCACAGATACGCAGTATTTT. Amino acid sequence: CASSSDPGLTDTQYF.

This clonotype turned up a few times. The chain is built from TRBV6-1 and TRBJ2-7; 8 bases fit TRBD1. The germline gives CDR1 MNHNS, CDR2 SASEGT. The V and J ends lost 6 bases and 1 base, in that order; junction bases with no gene match: 8. The length of the CDR3 is 15 residues. The CDR3 DNA reads as TGTGCCAGCAGAAACACAGGGGGATCTTCCTACGAGCAGTACTTC. As protein: CASRNTGGSSYEQYF.

This clonotype has ten or more counts. This sequence joins TRBV29-1 and TRBJ1-1; D possibly corresponds to TRBD1 (5 bases). Between the trimmed V and J ends, which lost 0 bases and 11 bases, there was a span of 13 bases. The CDR3 contains 12 residues. Germline V CDR1 and CDR2: SQVTM, ANQGSEA. The CDR3 protein is CSVEDRGGGAFF. The CDR3 DNA reads TGCAGCGTTGAAGATCGGGGCGGAGGGGCTTTCTTT.

At least ten counts were recorded for this clonotype. V and J are TRBV4-2 and TRBJ2-6; D might be TRBD1 (5 bases). The length of the CDR3 is 16 residues. V was shortened by 1 base and J by 1 base, with 8 bases between the two germline ends. Germline assignment: CDR1 LGHNA and CDR2 YNFKEQ. CDR3 region: CASSQVRGSGANVLTF. In DNA, the CDR3 is TGTGCCAGCAGCCAAGTAAGGGGTTCTGGGGCCAACGTCCTGACTTTC.